The 31 T cell receptor beta chains below were found in one sample sequenced in a study of T cell changes during pregnancy in multiple sclerosis. Produced via immunoSEQ multiplex PCR; TCRdb's table is partial and in-frame only. This table has tens of thousands of clones, almost 95% appearing once. Sequences were derived from peripheral blood, sampled in the third trimester of pregnancy. These receptors were obtained from a female donor in good health, enrolled as a control in a pregnancy study.

The rearrangement links TRBV28 to TRBJ2-2; possible D gene TRBD1, 6 bases. Germline V gives CDR1 MDHEN, CDR2 SYDVKM. The V and J ends lost 6 bases and 6 bases respectively, with 20 bases between them. The CDR3 extends over 16 amino acids. The CDR3 loop is CASSLTQTGPAGELFF. The CDR3 bases are TGTGCCAGCAGCTTGACACAAACAGGGCCGGCCGGGGAGCTGTTTTTT.

The rearrangement links TRBV28 to TRBJ1-4; TRBD1 aligns across 11 bases. V shed 5 bases and J 8 bases; nucleotides not matched to a gene: 4. The CDR3 loop spans 14 amino acids. Germline loops: CDR1 MDHEN, CDR2 SYDVKM. The CDR3 reads CASSARDRGEKLFF. The CDR3 DNA sequence: TGTGCCAGCAGTGCCCGGGACAGGGGGGAAAAACTGTTTTTT.

Points on this clone: A junction boundary mismatches the germline segment, possibly from a read error. The rearrangement uses TRBV7-9 and TRBJ1-2; possible D gene TRBD1, 5 bases. There are 17 residues in the CDR3. Looked up from germline, CDR1 is SEHNR and CDR2 is FQNEAQ (reference sequence). The CDR3 region has the DNA TGTACCAGCAGCCCACAGACCTCGGGCGTCCTAAGGGGTGGCTACACCTTC. Protein product: CTSSPQTSGVLRGGYTF.

The V gene is TRBV6-6, the J gene TRBJ2-5; 7 bases agree with TRBD1. Trimming at V came to 7 bases and at J to 1 base, leaving 6 bases not matched to a gene. The V gene's germline CDR1 is MNHNY and CDR2 SVGAGI (reference sequence). CDR3 size: 14 residues. The CDR3 coding sequence is TGTGCCAGCAAATCCCGGGACAGCCAAGAGACCCAGTACTTC. Amino acids: CASKSRDSQETQYF.

This sequence joins TRBV5-6 and TRBJ2-6, with D maybe TRBD1 (6 bases). V shed 4 bases and J shed 0 bases, with 14 bases lying between them. CDR1 is SGHDT and CDR2 is YYEEEE in the germline V gene. The CDR3 length is 17 residues. The DNA for the CDR3 is TGTGCCAGCAGCAACCTCGACAGGAGCTCTGGGGCCAACGTCCTGACTTTC. Translating gives CASSNLDRSSGANVLTF.

The chain combines TRBV5-1 with TRBJ2-5; the match to TRBD2 covers 11 bases. Germline lookup yields CDR1 SGHRS and CDR2 YFSETQ. V lost 4 bases and J lost 7; bases outside the gene matches: 15. This CDR3 spans 17 amino acids. DNA of the CDR3: TGCGCCAGCAGCCGAGTCCCCCTAGCGGGAGGTACCGGGACCCAGTACTTC. Translated, it gives CASSRVPLAGGTGTQYF.

The chain is built from TRBV2 and TRBJ2-7, with a tentative D call TRBD1 (6 bases). The CDR3 sequence is 15 residues long. Trimming removed 2 bases at V and 2 bases at J, with 13 bases between. Looked up from germline, CDR1 is SNHLY and CDR2 is FYNNEI. CDR3 DNA: TGTGCCAGCAGTGAACAGGGGTCCTTAACCTACGAGCAGTACTTC. Protein: CASSEQGSLTYEQYF. The complete variable domain, with remaining parts taken from reference TRBV2 and TRBJ2-7, reads EPEVTQTPSHQVTQMGQEVILRCVPISNHLYFYWYRQILGQKVEFLVSFYNNEISEKSEIFDDQFSVERPDGSNFTLKIRSTKLEDSAMYFCASSEQGSLTYEQYFGPGTRLTVT.

CDR3 DNA: TGTGCCAGTAGTCTCTCCGGACAGGGGCAGAAGGAGCAGTACTTC. Amino acids: CASSLSGQGQKEQYF. V gene TRBV19 combines with J gene TRBJ2-7; 9 bases align to TRBD1. CDR1 and CDR2 from the germline V gene are LNHDA and SQIVND (reference sequence). CDR3 size: 15 residues. Germline trimming cut 5 bases from V and 7 bases from J; bases unmatched to any gene: 12. Looking up the rest from reference TRBV19 and TRBJ2-7 gives the full variable domain: DGGITQSPKYLFRKEGQNVTLSCEQNLNHDAMYWYRQDPGQGLRLIYYSQIVNDFQKGDIAEGYSVSREKKESFPLTVTSAQKNPTAFYLCASSLSGQGQKEQYFGPGTRLTVT.

This clone was seen a single time. This chain uses TRBV10-3 with TRBJ2-7, with D perhaps matching TRBD2 (5 bases). CDR1 is ENHRY, CDR2 SYGVKD, per germline. This CDR3 region has 12 residues. Trimming took 10 bases from V and 6 from J, leaving 16 bases between them. The CDR3 coding sequence is TGTGCCACCCGGGAAACCAACGGCGAGCAGTACTTC. Amino acids: CATRETNGEQYF.

This chain uses TRBV5-1 with TRBJ2-2, with 7 bases fitting TRBD1. Trimming cost V 4 bases and J 5 bases; bases outside gene matches: 8. This CDR3 contains 15 residues. Germline V gene lookup returns CDR1 SGHRS and CDR2 YFSETQ. The DNA for the CDR3 is TGCGCCAGCAGCCCCCGACAGGGTTTTACCGGGGAGCTGTTTTTT. It translates to CASSPRQGFTGELFF.

The rearrangement links TRBV7-9 to TRBJ2-7; 12 bases line up with TRBD2. The CDR3 spans 16 residues. Per germline, CDR1 SEHNR and CDR2 FQNEAQ (reference sequence). V shed 6 bases, J shed 2 bases, and the junction held 8 bases outside the gene matches. The CDR3 bases are TGTGCCAGCAGTCCGACTAGCGGGAGAGGGGCCTACGAGCAGTACTTC. Encoded protein: CASSPTSGRGAYEQYF.

The chain carries TRBV5-4 and TRBJ2-3, with TRBD2 matching 8 bases. This CDR3 is 17 amino acids long. Trimming at V came to 4 bases and at J to 5 bases, leaving 15 bases not matched to a gene. In germline, CDR1 is SGHNT, CDR2 YYREEE (reference sequence). The CDR3 region has the DNA TGTGCCAGCAGCCCACCCCCGGGCGGGGGGAAAGGAGATACGCAGTATTTT. This encodes CASSPPPGGGKGDTQYF.

The chain employs TRBV9 and TRBJ2-7, with 9 bases identical to TRBD2. The CDR3 has 15 amino acids. J lost 0 bases, V lost 0 bases, and 1 base had no gene match. CDR1 and CDR2 (germline): SGDLS, YYNGEE. The DNA for the CDR3 is TGTGCCAGCAGCGTAGGACTAGCGGCCTCCTACGAGCAGTACTTC. It translates to CASSVGLAASYEQYF.

The rearrangement joins TRBV2 to TRBJ2-2, with 12 bases fitting TRBD2. The CDR3 runs 15 residues. CDR1 and CDR2 from the germline V gene are SNHLY and FYNNEI. V was clipped by 4 bases and J by 4 bases; unmatched bases: 1. The CDR3 DNA reads TGTGCCAGCAGTGGGACTAGCGGGGTCACCGGGGAGCTGTTTTTT. Translated: CASSGTSGVTGELFF.

This chain uses TRBV5-1 with TRBJ1-2; 9 nucleotides align to TRBD1. V was clipped by 4 bases and J by 8 bases; unmatched bases: 9. The length of the CDR3 is 14 residues. Germline V gene data show CDR1 as SGHRS and CDR2 as YFSETQ. The CDR3 loop reads CASSIQGAGEGYTF. The CDR3 DNA follows: TGCGCCAGCAGCATACAGGGGGCAGGAGAAGGCTACACCTTC.

This clone showed up just once. This chain connects TRBV28 to TRBJ2-3; TRBD1 agrees at 8 bases. Unmatched junction bases numbered 10, after V lost 5 bases and J lost 0 bases. Germline V gene lookup returns CDR1 MDHEN and CDR2 SYDVKM. This CDR3 has 17 amino acids. The CDR3 spells CASSPNGQGRSTDTQYF. The CDR3 bases are TGTGCCAGCAGTCCGAACGGACAGGGACGGAGCACAGATACGCAGTATTTT. Full variable domain (remainder filled in from reference TRBV28 and TRBJ2-3): DVKVTQSSRYLVKRTGEKVFLECVQDMDHENMFWYRQDPGLGLRLIYFSYDVKMKEKGDIPEGYSVSREKKERFSLILESASTNQTSMYLCASSPNGQGRSTDTQYFGPGTRLTVL.

This clone showed up just once. The rearrangement uses TRBV11-2 and TRBJ1-6; no clear D. CDR1 is SGHAT and CDR2 is FQNNGV in the germline V gene. The length of the CDR3 is 12 residues. The V end lost 4 bases, the J end lost 7 bases, and 5 bases lay between the germline ends. The CDR3, as DNA: TGTGCCAGCAGCTCTCCGAATTCACCCCTCCACTTT. Amino acid sequence: CASSSPNSPLHF.

The rearrangement uses TRBV10-3 and TRBJ2-1; 10 bases align to TRBD1. Germline V lookup: CDR1 ENHRY, CDR2 SYGVKD. V trimming: 8 bases; J trimming: 3 bases; junction bases outside the gene matches: 19. The CDR3 runs to 19 residues. The CDR3 nucleotides read TGTGCCATCCTGCCTAGTCCCGGGACAGGGGCGGACGGCTACAATGAGCAGTTCTTC. Translating it yields CAILPSPGTGADGYNEQFF.

The V and J genes are TRBV20-1 and TRBJ1-4; no firm D call. The V end was cut by 3 bases, the J end by 7 bases, with 6 bases between. In germline, CDR1 is DFQATT, CDR2 SNEGSKA (reference sequence). There are 11 residues in the CDR3. This CDR3 is CSASSVEKLFF. Here the CDR3 DNA reads TGCAGTGCTAGCTCGGTTGAAAAACTGTTTTTT.

This clone was observed once. This chain connects TRBV6-1 to TRBJ1-2; the match to TRBD1 covers 8 bases. Per the germline V gene, CDR1 is MNHNS and CDR2 is SASEGT. This CDR3 is 17 amino acids long. Trimming took 4 bases from V and 4 from J; bases not matched to a gene: 14. CDR3 sequence (DNA): TGTGCCAGCAGTGCTAGCCCCCCGCTGACAGGGGCCTATGGCTACACCTTC. As protein: CASSASPPLTGAYGYTF.

This clone occurred a few times. The identical CDR3 is also encoded by other nucleotide sequences in the sample. V is TRBV5-1 and J is TRBJ1-1; D gene uncertain. V was trimmed by 0 bases and J by 1 base, leaving 4 bases between them. CDR1 and CDR2 (germline): SGHRS, YFSETQ. This CDR3 comprises 13 residues. The chain's CDR3 is CASSLDRNTEAFF. Here the CDR3 DNA reads TGCGCCAGCAGCTTGGACAGGAACACTGAAGCTTTCTTT.

The chain carries TRBV11-2 and TRBJ2-3, with 7 nucleotides matching TRBD2. V trimming: 1 base; J trimming: 2 bases; junction bases outside the gene matches: 6. This CDR3 contains 16 residues. Germline assignment: CDR1 SGHAT and CDR2 FQNNGV. In DNA, the CDR3 is TGTGCCAGCAGCTTAGGGGCTAGCGGTAACACAGATACGCAGTATTTT. This codes for CASSLGASGNTDTQYF.

The rearrangement joins TRBV7-2 to TRBJ2-3; TRBD2 matches 8 bases. Germline lookup yields CDR1 SGHTA and CDR2 FQGNSA. V gave up 4 bases and J gave up 4 bases; unmatched junction bases: 10. This CDR3 is 16 amino acids long. CDR3 bases: TGTGCCAGCAGCTCGAGCGGCGGGAGGAGGTCAGATACGCAGTATTTT. Its protein product is CASSSSGGRRSDTQYF.

This rearrangement joins TRBV15 to TRBJ1-2; 7 bases are a match to TRBD1. The CDR3 spans 13 residues. J gave up 4 bases and V 5 bases, and 4 bases lay outside the gene matches. CDR1 LNHNV and CDR2 YYDKDF come from the germline V gene (reference sequence). CDR3 in amino acids: CATSYGQAYGYTF. The CDR3 region has the DNA TGTGCCACCAGCTATGGACAGGCCTATGGCTACACCTTC.

This chain joins TRBV19 and TRBJ2-7; tentative D call: TRBD2 (5 bases). V was clipped by 6 bases and J by 4 bases, with 13 bases between them. Germline V lookup: CDR1 LNHDA, CDR2 SQIVND (reference sequence). The CDR3 contains 13 residues. The CDR3 bases are TGTGCCAGTAGCCGAGGAGGAAGATACGAGCAGTACTTC. Translation: CASSRGGRYEQYF.

The genes are TRBV7-2 and TRBJ1-1; D is unclear. V was clipped by 4 bases and J by 1 base, with 10 bases between them. Germline loops: CDR1 SGHTA, CDR2 FQGNSA. The CDR3 extends over 14 amino acids. The CDR3 coding sequence is TGTGCCAGCAGCTCCCTGGGCGAGAACACTGAAGCTTTCTTT. Its translation is CASSSLGENTEAFF.

This rearrangement joins TRBV6-6 to TRBJ2-7, with TRBD2 as a possible D gene (6 bases). Trimming left V 2 bases short and J 4 bases short, with 9 bases between. Germline-derived CDR1 and CDR2 are MNHNY and SVGAGI (reference sequence). The CDR3 loop spans 13 amino acids. The CDR3 loop is CASSYVGGYEQYF. The CDR3 DNA reads TGTGCCAGCAGTTACGTGGGGGGATACGAGCAGTACTTC.

The table lists this clone with a count of one. V usage is TRBV30 and J usage is TRBJ2-5, with D maybe TRBD2 (6 bases). V dropped 1 base and J dropped 10 bases, with 16 bases sitting between them. The CDR3 has 13 amino acids. CDR1 and CDR2 from the germline V gene are GTSNPN and SVGIG (reference sequence). The chain's CDR3 is CAWSAHGSGDQYF. The CDR3 DNA reads TGTGCCTGGAGTGCCCACGGGTCGGGAGACCAGTACTTC.

The rearrangement uses TRBV5-4 and TRBJ1-2; maybe TRBD1 (6 bases). The CDR3 is 12 residues long. V was pared by 3 bases and J by 5 bases, with 8 bases between. In germline, CDR1 is SGHNT, CDR2 YYREEE (reference sequence). CDR3 loop: CASSSDSYGYTF. In DNA, the CDR3 is TGTGCCAGCAGCTCGGACAGTTATGGCTACACCTTC.

The rearrangement links TRBV27 to TRBJ2-1, with unresolved D. CDR1 and CDR2 from the germline V gene are MNHEY and SMNVEV (reference sequence). V lost 3 bases, J lost 6 bases, and 9 bases lay in between. The CDR3 covers 13 residues. The CDR3 loop reads CASSFYGSNEQFF. Here the CDR3 DNA reads TGTGCCAGCAGTTTTTACGGGTCCAATGAGCAGTTCTTC.

The chain uses TRBV9 and TRBJ2-7; D perhaps matches TRBD2 (5 bases). Germline-derived CDR1 and CDR2 are SGDLS and YYNGEE. This CDR3 has 16 residues. The V gene lost 4 bases and the J gene lost 4 bases, with 21 bases spanning the gap. This chain's CDR3 is CASSPPGSYPTYEQYF. CDR3 DNA sequence: TGTGCCAGCAGCCCCCCGGGGTCCTACCCCACGTACGAGCAGTACTTC.